This T cell receptor beta chain derives from a study of T cell changes during pregnancy in multiple sclerosis. Assay: immunoSEQ multiplex PCR; the TCRdb copy retains only in-frame clones and omits some. This sample has under 75,000 clones; about 91% occur once, and the top ten carry roughly 2.1%. This CDR3 has 15 amino acids. V was cut by 4 bases and J by 6 bases, with 15 bases left in between. Germline assignment: CDR1 LNHDA and CDR2 SQIVND (reference sequence). The specimen was peripheral blood, collected in the first trimester of pregnancy. The sequence derives from a female donor with multiple sclerosis, enrolled in a pregnancy study. This rearrangement joins TRBV19 to TRBJ1-4; the D is unclear. The CDR3 DNA reads as TGTGCCAGTAGTAAGCCGGGATTTGACTATGAAAAACTGTTTTTT. As protein: CASSKPGFDYEKLFF.